The next 32 T cell receptor beta chains were all read from a single sample in a study of OX40 agonist ivuxolimab in advanced cancers. TCRdb's copy holds only in-frame clones and misses some; the assay was immunoSEQ multiplex PCR. The sample consists of 50,000 to 65,000 clones, roughly 80% of them appearing once. The sequencing here drew on CD4+ or CD8+ T cells sorted from blood, taken in a trial of the OX40 agonist ivuxolimab. These receptors originate from an adult with an advanced solid tumor such as melanoma, head and neck, liver or kidney cancer.

The rearrangement uses TRBV11-1 and TRBJ1-1; D unclear. V was cut by 2 bases and J by 0 bases, with 7 bases left in between. Germline values: CDR1 SGHAT, CDR2 FQDESV (reference sequence). The CDR3 is made up of 14 amino acids. CDR3 in amino acids: CASSLFGVNTEAFF. The CDR3 DNA follows: TGTGCCAGCAGCTTATTCGGGGTGAACACTGAAGCTTTCTTT.

The CDR3 sequence is CASSIVGGRRPQHF. The CDR3 DNA reads as TGTGCCAGTAGTATAGTGGGAGGCCGACGGCCCCAGCATTTT. The V gene is TRBV19, the J gene TRBJ1-5; D is undetermined. Germline values: CDR1 LNHDA, CDR2 SQIVND (reference sequence). This CDR3 region has 14 residues. V was pared by 1 base and J by 9 bases, with 13 bases between.

This clone appeared a single time. The V call is TRBV5-1, the J call TRBJ2-3; 12 bases are a match to TRBD2. The germline V gene encodes CDR1 SGHRS and CDR2 YFSETQ. The CDR3 covers 16 residues. With V trimmed by 4 bases and J by 3 bases, 6 bases remained unmatched. CDR3 residues: CASSLAGGPGTDTQYF. The CDR3 DNA sequence: TGCGCCAGCAGCCTAGCGGGAGGGCCTGGGACAGATACGCAGTATTTT.

The rearrangement links TRBV2 to TRBJ2-6; D is perhaps TRBD2 (6 bases). The germline gives CDR1 SNHLY, CDR2 FYNNEI. The CDR3 totals 15 residues. V lost 6 bases and J lost 1, with 10 bases in between. For the CDR3, the DNA is TGTGCCAGCAGGATCGGGACTTCTGGGGCCAACGTCCTGACTTTC. Its protein product is CASRIGTSGANVLTF. Variable domain in full (rest from reference TRBV2 and TRBJ2-6): EPEVTQTPSHQVTQMGQEVILRCVPISNHLYFYWYRQILGQKVEFLVSFYNNEISEKSEIFDDQFSVERPDGSNFTLKIRSTKLEDSAMYFCASRIGTSGANVLTFGAGSRLTVL.

The chain has TRBV5-4 and TRBJ2-5, with 8 bases fitting TRBD1. The CDR3 consists of 15 residues. Germline CDR1 is SGHNT and CDR2 is YYREEE (reference sequence). J was trimmed by 3 bases and V by 3 bases; bases with no gene match: 7. This CDR3 reads CASSSKDREKETQYF. The CDR3 coding sequence is TGTGCCAGCAGCTCTAAGGACAGGGAGAAAGAGACCCAGTACTTC.

The chain recombines TRBV4-1 with TRBJ1-5; D not resolved. The ends were cut back, 0 bases at V and 5 bases at J, with 8 bases in the middle. There are 14 residues in the CDR3. Germline V CDR1 and CDR2: MGHRA, YSYEKL. Here the CDR3 reads CASSQEHWYQPQHF. The CDR3 DNA reads TGCGCCAGCAGCCAAGAACATTGGTATCAGCCCCAGCATTTT.

This rearrangement joins TRBV15 to TRBJ2-1, with 7 nucleotides matching TRBD2. Germline values: CDR1 LNHNV, CDR2 YYDKDF (reference sequence). The CDR3 loop spans 16 amino acids. With 0 bases clipped from V and 0 bases from J, the junction kept 2 bases outside the gene matches. CDR3 in DNA: TGTGCCACCAGCAGAGAGCGGGGGAGCTCCTACAATGAGCAGTTCTTC. It encodes CATSRERGSSYNEQFF.

This clone was detected only a few times. V is TRBV19 and J is TRBJ2-3; 16 nucleotides agree with TRBD2. Trimming cost V 7 bases and J 4 bases; bases outside gene matches: 2. The CDR3 is made up of 15 amino acids. CDR1 LNHDA and CDR2 SQIVND come from the germline V gene (reference sequence). CDR3 bases: TGTGCCAGTACCGGGACTAGCGGGGGGGCAGATACGCAGTATTTT. Its translation: CASTGTSGGADTQYF. Complete variable domain (other parts from reference TRBV19 and TRBJ2-3): DGGITQSPKYLFRKEGQNVTLSCEQNLNHDAMYWYRQDPGQGLRLIYYSQIVNDFQKGDIAEGYSVSREKKESFPLTVTSAQKNPTAFYLCASTGTSGGADTQYFGPGTRLTVL.

In nucleotides, the CDR3 is TGCGCCAGCAGCCAAGGCTCACCGGGGGGGGAGACCCAGTACTTC. Encoded protein: CASSQGSPGGETQYF. The chain is built from TRBV4-1 and TRBJ2-5, with TRBD2 matching over 8 bases. Trimming cost V 1 base and J 5 bases; bases outside gene matches: 6. The CDR3 has 15 residues. Per germline, CDR1 MGHRA and CDR2 YSYEKL.

This clone is a singleton in its sample. The chain employs TRBV7-9 and TRBJ2-6; 8 bases are shared with TRBD1. In germline, CDR1 is SEHNR, CDR2 FQNEAQ (reference sequence). The ends lost 4 bases at V and 4 bases at J; junction bases unmatched: 6. The CDR3 spans 16 residues. In DNA, the CDR3 is TGTGCCAGCAGCTCAGGGGGCGCGGGAGGGGCCAACGTCCTGACTTTC. Translated, it gives CASSSGGAGGANVLTF. Full variable domain (rest looked up from reference TRBV7-9 and TRBJ2-6): DTGVSQNPRHKITKRGQNVTFRCDPISEHNRLYWYRQTLGQGPEFLTYFQNEAQLEKSRLLSDRFSAERPKGSFSTLEIQRTEQGDSAMYLCASSSGGAGGANVLTFGAGSRLTVL.

The rearrangement links TRBV30 to TRBJ1-1, with TRBD1 matching 8 bases. Germline trimming cut 0 bases from V and 4 bases from J; bases unmatched to any gene: 1. The germline CDR1 and CDR2 sequences are GTSNPN and SVGIG (reference sequence). This CDR3 has 13 amino acids. The DNA of the CDR3 is TGTGCCTGGAGTGTAACAGGGGGCACTGAAGCTTTCTTT. Its protein product is CAWSVTGGTEAFF.

V is TRBV7-8 and J is TRBJ2-5; 8 positions match TRBD2. This CDR3 comprises 16 residues. Germline trimming cut 1 base from V and 5 bases from J; bases unmatched to any gene: 9. Germline V gene sequence: CDR1 SGHVS, CDR2 FQNEAQ. As DNA, the CDR3 is TGTGCCAGCAGCTTAGGACACGCGGGGGGCGGGGAGACCCAGTACTTC. The encoded protein is CASSLGHAGGGETQYF.

The gene calls are TRBV7-2 and TRBJ2-7; D not resolved. Trimming left V 2 bases short and J 2 bases short, with 13 bases between. The V gene's germline CDR1 is SGHTA and CDR2 FQGNSA. The CDR3 extends over 15 amino acids. CDR3 coding DNA: TGTGCCAGCAGCTTACACCCATTACATACCTACGAGCAGTACTTC. Encoded protein: CASSLHPLHTYEQYF.

This clone was detected once. The J gene is TRBJ2-5, the V gene TRBV5-1; 15 bases line up with TRBD2. Germline V CDR1 and CDR2: SGHRS, YFSETQ. This CDR3 has 16 residues. V was pared by 4 bases and J by 5 bases, with 6 bases of the junction left unmatched. The CDR3 coding sequence is TGCGCCAGCAGCCTAGGGACTAGCGGGGGGTTGGAGACCCAGTACTTC. Translating it yields CASSLGTSGGLETQYF.

This clone was seen a single time. The rearrangement uses TRBV7-3 and TRBJ2-2, with D hard to call. The CDR3 totals 17 residues. Trimming cost V 4 bases and J 0 bases, with 15 bases left between them. Germline lookup yields CDR1 SGHTA and CDR2 FQGTGA. The CDR3, as DNA: TGTGCCAGCAGCTCACCCGGTGATGCCACGAACACCGGGGAGCTGTTTTTT. This encodes CASSSPGDATNTGELFF.

This chain joins TRBV19 and TRBJ2-3, with 7 bases matching TRBD2. The CDR3 is made up of 16 amino acids. Trimming at V came to 4 bases and at J to 6 bases, leaving 13 bases not matched to a gene. Germline V CDR1 and CDR2: LNHDA, SQIVND (reference sequence). The CDR3 region is CASSSTSARGRDTQYF. The CDR3, as DNA: TGTGCCAGTAGTAGTACTAGCGCCCGAGGTCGGGATACGCAGTATTTT.

The chain links TRBV28 to TRBJ2-7, with D unresolved. Trimming removed 4 bases at V and 1 base at J, with 17 bases between. The CDR3 spans 16 residues. Germline V lookup: CDR1 MDHEN, CDR2 SYDVKM. The CDR3 sequence is CASSSESQSGSYEQYF. The CDR3, as DNA: TGTGCCAGCAGTTCGGAATCGCAGTCTGGGTCCTACGAGCAGTACTTC.

The DNA of the CDR3 is TGCGCCAGCAGCCCTCCCTGGGCGGGTTTTCACACAGATACGCAGTATTTT. Its protein is CASSPPWAGFHTDTQYF. The chain uses TRBV5-1 and TRBJ2-3; D perhaps matches TRBD2 (5 bases). This CDR3 spans 17 amino acids. The ends were cut back, 4 bases at V and 2 bases at J, with 20 bases in the middle. Germline V gene data show CDR1 as SGHRS and CDR2 as YFSETQ.

V gene TRBV19 combines with J gene TRBJ1-1; 7 positions match TRBD1. This CDR3 region has 13 residues. Germline trimming cut 8 bases from V and 5 bases from J; bases unmatched to any gene: 8. Germline CDR1 LNHDA, CDR2 SQIVND (reference sequence). Here the CDR3 DNA reads TGTGCCAGTTACGACAGGGTTTTGACTGAAGCTTTCTTT. It is translated as CASYDRVLTEAFF. Supplemented by reference TRBV19 and TRBJ1-1, the full variable domain reads DGGITQSPKYLFRKEGQNVTLSCEQNLNHDAMYWYRQDPGQGLRLIYYSQIVNDFQKGDIAEGYSVSREKKESFPLTVTSAQKNPTAFYLCASYDRVLTEAFFGQGTRLTVV.

The V gene is TRBV11-2, the J gene TRBJ2-1; D is possibly TRBD1 or TRBD2 (5 bases each). Germline CDR1 reads SGHAT; CDR2 reads FQNNGV. The CDR3 contains 17 residues. V was pared by 2 bases and J by 3 bases, with 17 bases between. DNA for the CDR3: TGTGCCAGCAGCTTACTACGTGGGGGAGTTGGCTACAATGAGCAGTTCTTC. This encodes CASSLLRGGVGYNEQFF.

This chain joins TRBV18 and TRBJ1-1; 7 bases are shared with TRBD1. The CDR3 is 16 residues long. Germline assignment: CDR1 KGHSH and CDR2 LQKENI. Trimming cost V 3 bases and J 0 bases; bases outside gene matches: 7. The DNA of the CDR3 is TGTGCCAGCTCACCGGGGCAGGGGGGCATGAACACTGAAGCTTTCTTT. Translating gives CASSPGQGGMNTEAFF.

This sequence joins TRBV6-1 and TRBJ2-1, with D possibly being TRBD1 (6 bases). Germline loops: CDR1 MNHNS, CDR2 SASEGT. This CDR3 is 14 amino acids long. The germline V and J ends were trimmed by 6 bases and 6 bases, with 15 bases remaining between them. The CDR3 protein is CASRPGQGFNEQFF. The CDR3 DNA follows: TGTGCCAGCAGACCGGGACAAGGGTTCAATGAGCAGTTCTTC.

The genes are TRBV18 and TRBJ2-7; D is unresolved. The CDR3 totals 13 residues. The V end lost 8 bases, the J end lost 2 bases, and 13 bases lay between the germline ends. Germline V gives CDR1 KGHSH, CDR2 LQKENI. The CDR3 DNA reads as TGTGCCAGCGCTATAACAGAAGCCTACGAGCAGTACTTC. Protein: CASAITEAYEQYF. The full variable domain, completed using reference TRBV18 and TRBJ2-7, is NAGVMQNPRHLVRRRGQEARLRCSPMKGHSHVYWYRQLPEEGLKFMVYLQKENIIDESGMPKERFSAEFPKEGPSILRIQQVVRGDSAAYFCASAITEAYEQYFGPGTRLTVT.

The chain couples TRBV1 to TRBJ2-1; TRBD2, as called in the table, went unchecked against the DNA. TRBV1 has pseudogene status. The CDR3 runs to 16 residues. Written as DNA, the CDR3 is TGCACCAGCAGCCAAGATCGCACTAGCGGGAGTAATGAGCAGTTCTTC. It translates to CTSSQDRTSGSNEQFF.

The V gene is TRBV23-1, the J gene TRBJ2-2; TRBD2 agrees at 11 bases. TRBV23-1 is identified as an open reading frame with a role that is uncertain. This CDR3 is 15 amino acids long. J lost 7 bases, V lost 8 bases, and 9 bases had no gene match. The CDR3 sequence: CASLFSGRAVGELFF. The CDR3 nucleotides read TGCGCCAGCCTATTTAGCGGGAGGGCCGTCGGGGAGCTGTTTTTT.

The chain links TRBV7-6 to TRBJ1-3, with D unresolved. The CDR3 extends over 17 amino acids. CDR1 SGHVS and CDR2 FNYEAQ come from the germline V gene. V was cut by 0 bases and J by 2 bases, with 14 bases left in between. The CDR3 loop is CASSLADSGSTGNTIYF. The CDR3 DNA follows: TGTGCCAGCAGCTTAGCAGACTCGGGGAGTACTGGAAACACCATATATTTT.

The chain links TRBV15 to TRBJ1-1; D possibly corresponds to TRBD1 (5 bases). The CDR3 sequence is 13 residues long. Germline lookup yields CDR1 LNHNV and CDR2 YYDKDF (reference sequence). V was shortened by 0 bases and J by 11 bases, with 13 bases between the two germline ends. CDR3 sequence (DNA): TGTGCCACCAGCAGAGAACGTGACAGTCTGGCTTTCTTT. Translation: CATSRERDSLAFF.

This clone was counted only a few times. The chain is built from TRBV5-4 and TRBJ1-1; D might be TRBD1 (6 bases). The CDR3 covers 15 residues. CDR1 is SGHNT and CDR2 is YYREEE in the germline V gene (reference sequence). Trimming stripped 4 bases from V and 2 bases from J, with 15 bases between. This chain's CDR3 is CASSPGQQTNTEAFF. CDR3 DNA sequence: TGTGCCAGCAGCCCCGGACAGCAAACAAACACTGAAGCTTTCTTT. The entire variable domain, with the rest obtained from reference TRBV5-4 and TRBJ1-1, is as follows: ETGVTQSPTHLIKTRGQQVTLRCSSQSGHNTVSWYQQALGQGPQFIFQYYREEENGRGNFPPRFSGLQFPNYSSELNVNALELDDSALYLCASSPGQQTNTEAFFGQGTRLTVV.

The chain uses TRBV6-1 and TRBJ1-2, with 9 bases lining up with TRBD1. Germline V gives CDR1 MNHNS, CDR2 SASEGT. The V and J ends lost 8 bases and 7 bases, in that order; junction bases with no gene match: 14. This CDR3 spans 15 amino acids. The CDR3 nucleotides read TGTGCCAGCCCAAATCCGGGACAGGGACAAGGTGGCTACACCTTC. Translated: CASPNPGQGQGGYTF.

This chain joins TRBV27 and TRBJ2-7, with a possible D match to TRBD1 (6 bases). The CDR3 is made up of 13 amino acids. Germline CDR1 is MNHEY and CDR2 is SMNVEV (reference sequence). V was shortened by 5 bases and J by 0 bases, with 8 bases between the two germline ends. The CDR3 loop is CASSRDTSYEQYF. The DNA for the CDR3 is TGTGCCAGCAGTCGGGACACCTCCTACGAGCAGTACTTC.

The genes are TRBV10-3 and TRBJ2-2, with 9 nucleotides matching TRBD2. After removal of 3 bases from V and 2 bases from J, the junction contained 13 bases not matched to a gene. The CDR3 loop spans 19 amino acids. The germline CDR1 and CDR2 sequences are ENHRY and SYGVKD. In DNA form, the CDR3 reads TGTGCCATCAGTGAACCACTCGGAAAAGCGGGAGGTAACACCGGGGAGCTGTTTTTT. It specifies CAISEPLGKAGGNTGELFF.

The rearrangement uses TRBV5-1 and TRBJ2-5, with unresolved D. This CDR3 is 14 amino acids long. Germline CDR1 SGHRS, CDR2 YFSETQ. The germline V and J ends were trimmed by 0 bases and 5 bases, with 11 bases remaining between them. CDR3 sequence reads: CASSLARGPETQYF. In DNA form, the CDR3 reads TGCGCCAGCAGCTTGGCACGAGGACCGGAGACCCAGTACTTC.